The 5 T cell receptor beta chains listed next were all sequenced from one sample in a study of cytomegalovirus exposure and HLA in healthy donors. PCR primers comprised 60 Vbeta and 13 Jbeta primers. Generated by immunoSEQ multiplex PCR, the TCRdb table keeps only in-frame clones and is missing some. The data show some 120,000 clones, with more than 75% seen just once and around 14% held by the top ten. Sequencing was performed on PBMCs. These receptors were obtained from a woman aged 60-75 years in good health and CMV-seropositive.

This chain connects TRBV6-5 to TRBJ2-1, with 9 bases identical to TRBD2. The CDR3 runs to 16 residues. Germline V gives CDR1 MNHEY, CDR2 SVGAGI. The trim removed 0 bases at V and 10 bases at J, leaving 10 bases unmatched. The CDR3 region is CASSYSRAGGPGEQFF. DNA for the CDR3: TGTGCCAGCAGTTACTCGAGGGCGGGAGGGCCGGGGGAGCAGTTCTTC.

The chain employs TRBV5-4 and TRBJ2-5; 10 positions match TRBD1. Trimming cost V 4 bases and J 4 bases; bases outside gene matches: 7. This CDR3 comprises 15 residues. CDR1 is SGHNT and CDR2 is YYREEE in the germline V gene (reference sequence). The CDR3 DNA reads as TGTGCCAGCAGCACCGGACAGGGGGGGGGAGAGACCCAGTACTTC. As protein: CASSTGQGGGETQYF.

This clone was seen only once. The V call is TRBV6-5, the J call TRBJ1-2, with TRBD1 as a possible D gene (6 bases). CDR3 length equals 14 residues. CDR1 and CDR2 from the germline V gene are MNHEY and SVGAGI. Trimming removed 4 bases from V and 4 bases from J, with 13 bases in between. Here the CDR3 reads CASSSSGQIYGYTF. CDR3 coding DNA: TGTGCCAGCAGTTCCTCCGGACAGATCTATGGCTACACCTTC.

The V gene is TRBV5-3, the J gene TRBJ1-1; 10 bases fit TRBD1. TRBV5-3 is marked as an open reading frame, function uncertain. This CDR3 contains 14 residues. Losses at the gene ends were 9 bases for V and 5 bases for J; bases not matched to a gene: 10. The DNA for the CDR3 is TGTGCCACCCCATTCGACAGGGGGCTAACTGAAGCTTTCTTT. Residues: CATPFDRGLTEAFF.

This clone came up once. V gene TRBV29-1 combines with J gene TRBJ2-3, with D possibly TRBD2 on 6 matching bases. Germline lookup yields CDR1 SQVTM and CDR2 ANQGSEA. This CDR3 region has 15 residues. V was pared by 6 bases and J by 2 bases, with 18 bases between. CDR3 residues: CSVRPEGTLTDTQYF. CDR3 nucleotides: TGCAGCGTGCGACCCGAGGGGACTCTCACAGATACGCAGTATTTT.